This entry lists 9 T cell receptor beta chains sequenced from one sample in a study of cytomegalovirus exposure and HLA in healthy donors (dated by TCRdb to about 2017). Receptors were amplified or captured by the immunoSEQ multiplex PCR assay. This is the immuneACCESS table as TCRdb keeps it, with only in-frame sequences that have V and J called. A part of the clones is gone; compared with another copy, unresolved V genes explain less than half, and the rest is unexplained. The sample includes under 250,000 clones, with about 81% observed a single time. Roughly 1.2% of the sample is in the top ten clones. The specimen sequenced was PBMCs. Source of these receptors: a woman between 25 and 40 years old in good health and CMV-seronegative.

This clone was found a few times. The chain combines TRBV7-9 with TRBJ1-3; D might be TRBD1 (6 bases). Germline CDR1 reads SEHNR; CDR2 reads FQNEAQ (reference sequence). The CDR3 is 15 amino acids. Trimming stripped 7 bases from V and 0 bases from J, with 13 bases between. CDR3 sequence: CASTPYRDSGNTIYF. The CDR3 bases are TGTGCCAGCACCCCTTACAGGGACTCTGGAAACACCATATATTTT.

This chain joins TRBV30 and TRBJ2-2; TRBD2 might be the D (6 bases). The V gene's germline CDR1 is GTSNPN and CDR2 SVGIG (reference sequence). Trimming cost V 1 base and J 5 bases, with 11 bases left between them. This CDR3 comprises 14 residues. CDR3 nucleotide sequence: TGTGCCTGGAGTGGCGGGGAGACGACCGGGGAGCTGTTTTTT. Protein product: CAWSGGETTGELFF.

Only one count was recorded for this clone. This chain connects TRBV7-2 to TRBJ2-7, with 9 bases identical to TRBD1. Germline CDR1 is SGHTA and CDR2 is FQGNSA. V shed 1 base and J 1 base; nucleotides not matched to a gene: 2. This CDR3 region has 15 residues. CDR3 bases: TGTGCCAGCAGCTTAGAAGGGACAGGGTCCTACGAGCAGTACTTC. Translating gives CASSLEGTGSYEQYF. The full variable domain, with the rest looked up from reference TRBV7-2 and TRBJ2-7, is GAGVSQSPSNKVTEKGKDVELRCDPISGHTALYWYRQSLGQGLEFLIYFQGNSAPDKSGLPSDRFSAERTGGSVSTLTIQRTQQEDSAVYLCASSLEGTGSYEQYFGPGTRLTVT.

The V gene is TRBV10-1, the J gene TRBJ2-7; TRBD2 matches at 9 bases. V was pared by 3 bases and J by 2 bases, with 5 bases of the junction left unmatched. This CDR3 spans 15 amino acids. Looked up from germline, CDR1 is WNHNN and CDR2 is SYGVQD (reference sequence). The CDR3 here is CASSDPSGVAYEQYF. CDR3 bases: TGCGCCAGCAGTGACCCTAGCGGGGTCGCCTACGAGCAGTACTTC.

The genes are TRBV28 and TRBJ1-5, with 8 bases identical to TRBD1. V dropped 6 bases and J dropped 5; count of bases not matched to a gene: 9. Germline values: CDR1 MDHEN, CDR2 SYDVKM. This CDR3 has 15 amino acids. In nucleotides, the CDR3 is TGTGCCAGCAGCCCACTAGGACAGGGTTATCAGCCCCAGCATTTT. It specifies CASSPLGQGYQPQHF. The complete variable domain, with remaining parts taken from reference TRBV28 and TRBJ1-5, reads DVKVTQSSRYLVKRTGEKVFLECVQDMDHENMFWYRQDPGLGLRLIYFSYDVKMKEKGDIPEGYSVSREKKERFSLILESASTNQTSMYLCASSPLGQGYQPQHFGDGTRLSIL.

The rearrangement links TRBV5-1 to TRBJ2-1; tentative D call: TRBD2 (5 bases). The V gene's germline CDR1 is SGHRS and CDR2 YFSETQ. Trimming removed 2 bases from V and 1 base from J, with 7 bases in between. CDR3 length: 14 amino acids. CDR3 residues: CASSFRDSYNEQFF. DNA for the CDR3: TGCGCCAGCAGCTTTCGGGATTCCTACAATGAGCAGTTCTTC. The full variable domain, with the rest looked up from reference TRBV5-1 and TRBJ2-1, is KAGVTQTPRYLIKTRGQQVTLSCSPISGHRSVSWYQQTPGQGLQFLFEYFSETQRNKGNFPGRFSGRQFSNSRSEMNVSTLELGDSALYLCASSFRDSYNEQFFGPGTRLTVL.

The chain couples TRBV10-2 to TRBJ1-5, with unresolved D. Germline V CDR1 and CDR2: WSHSY, SAAADI. This CDR3 contains 13 residues. Deletions cut 0 bases from V and 10 bases from J, with 10 bases between. In DNA form, the CDR3 reads TGCGCCAGCAGTGAGTCCCACCGGGAACCCCAGCATTTT. Protein product: CASSESHREPQHF.

The V call is TRBV5-6, the J call TRBJ1-4; no definite D call. Germline V gives CDR1 SGHDT, CDR2 YYEEEE. The CDR3 is 15 amino acids. V gave up 3 bases and J gave up 8 bases, with 17 bases separating them. In DNA form, the CDR3 reads TGTGCCAGCAGCTCTGCAGGATCCCGGGGAGAAAAACTGTTTTTT. Its protein is CASSSAGSRGEKLFF.

The V call is TRBV7-7, the J call TRBJ2-7; D might be TRBD2 (6 bases). Trimming cost V 3 bases and J 3 bases, with 9 bases left between them. The CDR3 totals 13 residues. The V gene's germline CDR1 is SSHAT and CDR2 FNYEAQ (reference sequence). This CDR3 reads CASSFIGGYEQYF. The CDR3 nucleotides are TGTGCCAGCAGCTTTATCGGGGGCTACGAGCAGTACTTC.